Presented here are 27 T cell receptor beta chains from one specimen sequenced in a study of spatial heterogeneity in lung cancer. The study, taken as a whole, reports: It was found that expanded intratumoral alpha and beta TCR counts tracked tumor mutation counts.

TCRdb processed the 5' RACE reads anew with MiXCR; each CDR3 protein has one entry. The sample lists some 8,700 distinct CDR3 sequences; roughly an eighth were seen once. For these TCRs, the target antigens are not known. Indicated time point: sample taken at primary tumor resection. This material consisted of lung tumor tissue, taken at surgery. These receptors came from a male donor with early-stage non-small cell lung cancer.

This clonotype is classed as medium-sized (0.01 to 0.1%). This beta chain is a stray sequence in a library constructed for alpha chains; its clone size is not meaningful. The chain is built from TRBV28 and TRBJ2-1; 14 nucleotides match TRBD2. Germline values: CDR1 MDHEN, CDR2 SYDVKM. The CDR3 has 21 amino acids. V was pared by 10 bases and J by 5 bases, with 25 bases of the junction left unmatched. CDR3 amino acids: CANRLAGGRLDNSYGHNEQFF. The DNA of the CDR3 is TGTGCCAACCGACTAGCGGGAGGGCGCTTAGACAACTCCTATGGCCACAATGAGCAGTTCTTC.

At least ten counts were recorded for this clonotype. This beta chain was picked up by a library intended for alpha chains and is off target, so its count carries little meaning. CDR3 sequence reads: CASSFDRSNTGELFF. DNA of the CDR3: TGTGCCAGCAGTTTTGACAGATCGAACACCGGGGAGCTGTTTTTT. The chain joins TRBV28 to TRBJ2-2, with D possibly TRBD1 on 5 matching bases. The V gene's germline CDR1 is MDHEN and CDR2 SYDVKM. V was pared by 3 bases and J by 0 bases, with 8 bases between. The CDR3 covers 15 residues.

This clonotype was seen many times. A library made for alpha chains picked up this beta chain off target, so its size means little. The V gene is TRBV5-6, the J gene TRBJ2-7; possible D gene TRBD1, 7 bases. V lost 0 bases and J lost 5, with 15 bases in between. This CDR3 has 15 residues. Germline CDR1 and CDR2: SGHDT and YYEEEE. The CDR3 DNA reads TGTGCCAGCAGCTTGGTACAGGGGACTTCCCACGAGCAGTACTTC. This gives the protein CASSLVQGTSHEQYF.

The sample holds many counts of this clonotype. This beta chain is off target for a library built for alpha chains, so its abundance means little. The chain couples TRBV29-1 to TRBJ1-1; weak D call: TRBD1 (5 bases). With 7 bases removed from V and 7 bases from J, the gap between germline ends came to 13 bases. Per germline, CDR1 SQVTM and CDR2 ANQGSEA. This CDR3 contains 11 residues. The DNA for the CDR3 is TGCAGCGGGGGGAGTTGGCGTGAAGCTTTCTTT. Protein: CSGGSWREAFF.

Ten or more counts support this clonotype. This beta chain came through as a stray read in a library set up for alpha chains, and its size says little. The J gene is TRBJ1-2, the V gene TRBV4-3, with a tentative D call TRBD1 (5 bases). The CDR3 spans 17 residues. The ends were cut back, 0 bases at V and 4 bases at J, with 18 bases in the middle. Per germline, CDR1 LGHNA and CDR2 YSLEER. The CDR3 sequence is CASSQEAKGFLFYGYTF. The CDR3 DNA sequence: TGCGCCAGCAGCCAAGAAGCTAAGGGGTTTCTTTTCTATGGCTACACCTTC.

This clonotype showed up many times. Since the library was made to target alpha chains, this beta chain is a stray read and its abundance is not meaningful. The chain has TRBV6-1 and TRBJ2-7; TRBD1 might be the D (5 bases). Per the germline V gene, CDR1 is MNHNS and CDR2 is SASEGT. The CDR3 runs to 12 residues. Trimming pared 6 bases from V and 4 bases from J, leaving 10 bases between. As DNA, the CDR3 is TGTGCCAGCAGGGGCAGGGCTTACGAGCAGTACTTC. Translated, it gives CASRGRAYEQYF.

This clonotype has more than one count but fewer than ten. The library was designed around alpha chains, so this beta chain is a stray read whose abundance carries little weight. CDR3 loop: CASSFGRTYEQYF. In DNA, the CDR3 is TGTGCCAGCAGTTTTGGGCGGACCTACGAGCAGTACTTC. J is TRBJ2-7 and V is TRBV27; the D is unclear. The V and J ends lost 3 bases and 2 bases respectively, with 8 bases between them. CDR1 and CDR2 from the germline V gene are MNHEY and SMNVEV (reference sequence). This CDR3 comprises 13 residues.

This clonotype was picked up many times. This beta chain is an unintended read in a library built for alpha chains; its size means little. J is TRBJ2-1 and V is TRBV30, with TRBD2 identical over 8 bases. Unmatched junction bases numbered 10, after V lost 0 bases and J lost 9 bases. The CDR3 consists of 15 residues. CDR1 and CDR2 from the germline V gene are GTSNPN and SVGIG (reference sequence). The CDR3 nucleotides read TGTGCCTGGAGTGTCGCCCTGACTAGCGCCACTGAGCAGTTCTTC. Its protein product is CAWSVALTSATEQFF.

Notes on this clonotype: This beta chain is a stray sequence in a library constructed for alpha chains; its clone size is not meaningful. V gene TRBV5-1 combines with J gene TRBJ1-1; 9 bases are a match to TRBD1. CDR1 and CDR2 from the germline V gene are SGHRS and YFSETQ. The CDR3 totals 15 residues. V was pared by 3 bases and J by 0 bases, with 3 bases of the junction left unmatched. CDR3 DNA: TGCGCCAGCAGCTCGGGGACAGGGATGAACACTGAAGCTTTCTTT. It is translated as CASSSGTGMNTEAFF.

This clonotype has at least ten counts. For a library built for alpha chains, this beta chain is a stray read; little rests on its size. CDR3 bases: TGTGCCAGCAGACCCGTCGACAGCACCGGGGAGCTGTTTTTT. Its protein is CASRPVDSTGELFF. The V call is TRBV27, the J call TRBJ2-2; weak D call: TRBD1 (5 bases). Trimming removed 6 bases at V and 4 bases at J, with 12 bases between. This CDR3 is 14 amino acids long. The germline gives CDR1 MNHEY, CDR2 SMNVEV (reference sequence).

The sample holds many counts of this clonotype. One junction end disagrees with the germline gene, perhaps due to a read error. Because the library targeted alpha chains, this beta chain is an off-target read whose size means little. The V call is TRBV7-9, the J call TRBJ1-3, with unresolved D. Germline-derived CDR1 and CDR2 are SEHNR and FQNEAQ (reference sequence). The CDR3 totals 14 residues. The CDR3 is CASSPTDLHPNGDF. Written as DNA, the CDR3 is TGTGCCAGCAGCCCAACTGACCTTCACCCGAATGGAGATTTT.

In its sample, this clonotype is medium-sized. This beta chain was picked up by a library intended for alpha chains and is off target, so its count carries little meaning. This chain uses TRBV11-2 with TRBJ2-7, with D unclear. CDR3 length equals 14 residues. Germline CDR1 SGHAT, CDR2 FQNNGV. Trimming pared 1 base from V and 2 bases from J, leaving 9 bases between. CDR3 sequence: CASSLGPGTYEQYF. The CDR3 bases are TGTGCCAGCAGCTTAGGTCCGGGTACCTACGAGCAGTACTTC.

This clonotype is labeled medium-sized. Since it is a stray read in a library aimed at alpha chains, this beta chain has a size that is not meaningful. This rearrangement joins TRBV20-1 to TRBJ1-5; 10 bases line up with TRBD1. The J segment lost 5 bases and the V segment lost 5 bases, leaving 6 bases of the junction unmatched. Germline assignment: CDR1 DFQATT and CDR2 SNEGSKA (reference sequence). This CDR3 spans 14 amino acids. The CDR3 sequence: CSASKTGGDQPQHF. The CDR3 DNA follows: TGCAGTGCTTCGAAGACAGGGGGCGATCAGCCCCAGCATTTT.

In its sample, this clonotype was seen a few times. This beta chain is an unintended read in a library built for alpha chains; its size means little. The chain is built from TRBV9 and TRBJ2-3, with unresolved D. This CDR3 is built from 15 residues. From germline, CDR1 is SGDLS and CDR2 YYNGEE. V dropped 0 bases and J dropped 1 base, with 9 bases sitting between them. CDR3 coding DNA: TGTGCCAGCAGCGTAGCTCTGGACCGCACAGATACGCAGTATTTT. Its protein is CASSVALDRTDTQYF.

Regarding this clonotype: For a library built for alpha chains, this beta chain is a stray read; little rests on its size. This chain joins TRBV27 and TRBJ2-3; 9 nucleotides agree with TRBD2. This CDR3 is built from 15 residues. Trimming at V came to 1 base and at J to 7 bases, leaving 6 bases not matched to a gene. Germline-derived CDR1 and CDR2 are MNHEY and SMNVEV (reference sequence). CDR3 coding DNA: TGTGCCAGCAGTTTATGGGCTAGCGGGACTAATACGCAGTATTTT. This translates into CASSLWASGTNTQYF.

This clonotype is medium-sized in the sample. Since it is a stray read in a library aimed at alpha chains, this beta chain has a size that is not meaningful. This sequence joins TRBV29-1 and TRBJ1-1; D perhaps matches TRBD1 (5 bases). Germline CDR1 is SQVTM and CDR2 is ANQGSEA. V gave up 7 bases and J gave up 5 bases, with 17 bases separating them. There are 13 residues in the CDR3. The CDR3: CSAARVSRTEAFF. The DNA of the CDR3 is TGCAGCGCGGCCAGGGTTTCGAGGACTGAAGCTTTCTTT.

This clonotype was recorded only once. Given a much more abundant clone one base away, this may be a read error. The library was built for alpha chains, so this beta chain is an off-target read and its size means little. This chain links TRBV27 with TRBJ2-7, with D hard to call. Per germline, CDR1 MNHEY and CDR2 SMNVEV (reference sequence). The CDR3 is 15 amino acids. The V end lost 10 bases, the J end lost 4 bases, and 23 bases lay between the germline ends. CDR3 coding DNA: TGTGCCACCAGGACGGGCCTAACATTGGGGTACGAGCAGTACTTC. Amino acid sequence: CATRTGLTLGYEQYF.

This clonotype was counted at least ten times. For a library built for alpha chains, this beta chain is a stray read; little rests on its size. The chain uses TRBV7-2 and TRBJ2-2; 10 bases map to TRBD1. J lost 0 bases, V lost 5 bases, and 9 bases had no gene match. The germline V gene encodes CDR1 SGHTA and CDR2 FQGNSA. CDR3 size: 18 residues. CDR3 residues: CASSLRTGGPANTGELFF. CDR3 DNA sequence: TGTGCCAGCAGCCTACGGACAGGGGGGCCAGCGAACACCGGGGAGCTGTTTTTT.

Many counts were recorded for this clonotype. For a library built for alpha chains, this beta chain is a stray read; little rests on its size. The CDR3 nucleotides read TGTGCCAGCAGCTTATCGGCGGGCCAGTTGTATGAGCAGTTCTTC. It specifies CASSLSAGQLYEQFF. The chain employs TRBV7-2 and TRBJ2-1; perhaps TRBD2 as D (5 bases). Germline values: CDR1 SGHTA, CDR2 FQGNSA. Between the trimmed V and J ends, which lost 2 bases and 8 bases, there was a span of 16 bases. This CDR3 spans 15 amino acids.

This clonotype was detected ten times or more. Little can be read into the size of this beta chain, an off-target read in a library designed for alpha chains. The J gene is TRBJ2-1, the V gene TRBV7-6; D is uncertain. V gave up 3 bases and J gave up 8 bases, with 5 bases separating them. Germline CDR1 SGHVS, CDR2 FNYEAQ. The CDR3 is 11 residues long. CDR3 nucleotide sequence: TGTGCCAGCAGCTTGACGTATGAGCAGTTCTTC. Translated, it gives CASSLTYEQFF.

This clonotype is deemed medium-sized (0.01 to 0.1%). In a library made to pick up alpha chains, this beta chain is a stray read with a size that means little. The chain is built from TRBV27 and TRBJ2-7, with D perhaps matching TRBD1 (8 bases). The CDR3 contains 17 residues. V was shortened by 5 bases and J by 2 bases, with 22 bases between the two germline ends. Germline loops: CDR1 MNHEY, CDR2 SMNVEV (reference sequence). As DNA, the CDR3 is TGTGCCAGCAGTCACCTTAGGGGAGGGACAGGCGCCTACGAGCAGTACTTC. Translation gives CASSHLRGGTGAYEQYF.

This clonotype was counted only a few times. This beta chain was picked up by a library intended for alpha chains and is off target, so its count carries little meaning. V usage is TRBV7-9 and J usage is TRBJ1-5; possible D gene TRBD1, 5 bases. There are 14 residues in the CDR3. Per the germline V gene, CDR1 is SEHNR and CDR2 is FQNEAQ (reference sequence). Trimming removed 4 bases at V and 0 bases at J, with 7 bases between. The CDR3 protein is CASSSTASNQPQHF. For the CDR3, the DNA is TGTGCCAGCAGCTCGACAGCTAGCAATCAGCCCCAGCATTTT. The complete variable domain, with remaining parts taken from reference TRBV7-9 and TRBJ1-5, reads DTGVSQNPRHKITKRGQNVTFRCDPISEHNRLYWYRQTLGQGPEFLTYFQNEAQLEKSRLLSDRFSAERPKGSFSTLEIQRTEQGDSAMYLCASSSTASNQPQHFGDGTRLSIL.

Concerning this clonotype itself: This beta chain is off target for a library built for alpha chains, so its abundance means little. The CDR3 region is CASSSVGVRNSPLHF. CDR3 in DNA: TGTGCCAGCTCCTCCGTCGGGGTTCGAAATTCACCCCTCCACTTT. The chain is built from TRBV18 and TRBJ1-6; D not certain. Trimming left V 6 bases short and J 7 bases short, with 16 bases between. The CDR3 has 15 residues. Germline values: CDR1 KGHSH, CDR2 LQKENI.

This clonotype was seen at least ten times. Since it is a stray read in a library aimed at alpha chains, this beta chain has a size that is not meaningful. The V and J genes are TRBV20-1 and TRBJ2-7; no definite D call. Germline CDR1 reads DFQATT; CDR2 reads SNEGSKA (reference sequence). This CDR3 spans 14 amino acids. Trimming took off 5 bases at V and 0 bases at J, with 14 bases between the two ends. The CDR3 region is CSARLGTNSYEQYF. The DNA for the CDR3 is TGCAGTGCTCGATTGGGAACCAACTCCTACGAGCAGTACTTC.

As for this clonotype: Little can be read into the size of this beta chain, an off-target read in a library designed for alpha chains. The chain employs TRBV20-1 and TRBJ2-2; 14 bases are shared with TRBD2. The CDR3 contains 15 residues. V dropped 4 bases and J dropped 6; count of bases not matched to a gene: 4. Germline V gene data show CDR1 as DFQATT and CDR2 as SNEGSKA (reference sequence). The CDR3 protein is CSAKGLAGVPGELFF. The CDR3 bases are TGCAGTGCTAAGGGACTAGCGGGAGTCCCCGGGGAGCTGTTTTTT.

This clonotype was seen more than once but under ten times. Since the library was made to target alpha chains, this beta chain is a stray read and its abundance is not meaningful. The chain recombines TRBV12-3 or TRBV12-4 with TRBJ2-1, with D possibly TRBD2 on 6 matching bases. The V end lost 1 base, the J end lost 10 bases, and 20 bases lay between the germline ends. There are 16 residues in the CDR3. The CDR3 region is CASSLGDRDFMYEQFF. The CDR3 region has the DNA TGTGCCAGCAGTTTAGGGGATAGGGACTTTATGTACGAGCAGTTCTTC.

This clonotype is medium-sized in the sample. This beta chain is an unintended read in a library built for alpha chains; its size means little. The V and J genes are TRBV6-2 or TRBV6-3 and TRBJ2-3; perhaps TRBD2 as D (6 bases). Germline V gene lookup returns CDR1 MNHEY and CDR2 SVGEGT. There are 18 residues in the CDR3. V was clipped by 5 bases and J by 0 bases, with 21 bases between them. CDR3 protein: CASSQLRGRTSSTDTQYF. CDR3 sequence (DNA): TGTGCCAGCAGTCAACTACGGGGGAGGACCTCTAGCACAGATACGCAGTATTTT.